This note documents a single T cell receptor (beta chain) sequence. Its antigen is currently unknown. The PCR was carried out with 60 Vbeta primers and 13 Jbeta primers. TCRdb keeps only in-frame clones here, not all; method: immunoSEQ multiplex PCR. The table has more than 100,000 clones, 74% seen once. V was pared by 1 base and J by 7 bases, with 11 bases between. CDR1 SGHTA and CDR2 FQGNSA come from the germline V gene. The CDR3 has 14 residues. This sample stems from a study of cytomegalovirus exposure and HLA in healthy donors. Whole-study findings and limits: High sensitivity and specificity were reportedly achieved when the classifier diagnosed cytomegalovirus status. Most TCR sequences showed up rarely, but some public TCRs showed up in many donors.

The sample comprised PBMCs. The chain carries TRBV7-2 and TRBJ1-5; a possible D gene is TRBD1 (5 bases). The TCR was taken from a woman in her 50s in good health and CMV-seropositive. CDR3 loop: CASSLVTVGQPQHF. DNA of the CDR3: TGTGCCAGCAGCTTAGTGACAGTCGGACAGCCCCAGCATTTT.